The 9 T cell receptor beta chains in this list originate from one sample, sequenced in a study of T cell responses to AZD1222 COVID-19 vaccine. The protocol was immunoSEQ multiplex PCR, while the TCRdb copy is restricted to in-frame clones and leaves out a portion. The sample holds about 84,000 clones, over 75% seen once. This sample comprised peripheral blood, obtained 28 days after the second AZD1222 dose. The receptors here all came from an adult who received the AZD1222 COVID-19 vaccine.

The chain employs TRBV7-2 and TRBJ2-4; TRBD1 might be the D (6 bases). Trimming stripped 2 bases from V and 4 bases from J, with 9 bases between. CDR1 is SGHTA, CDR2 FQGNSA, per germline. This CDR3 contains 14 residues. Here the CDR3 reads CASSLRDKKNIQYF. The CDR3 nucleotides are TGTGCCAGCAGCTTACGGGACAAAAAAAACATTCAGTACTTC.

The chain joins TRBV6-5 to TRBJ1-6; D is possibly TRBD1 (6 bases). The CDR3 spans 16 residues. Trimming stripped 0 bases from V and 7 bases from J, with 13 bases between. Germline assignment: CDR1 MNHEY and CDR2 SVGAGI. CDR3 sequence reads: CASSYSSVGGNSPLHF. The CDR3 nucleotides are TGTGCCAGCAGTTACTCGTCCGTAGGGGGAAATTCACCCCTCCACTTT.

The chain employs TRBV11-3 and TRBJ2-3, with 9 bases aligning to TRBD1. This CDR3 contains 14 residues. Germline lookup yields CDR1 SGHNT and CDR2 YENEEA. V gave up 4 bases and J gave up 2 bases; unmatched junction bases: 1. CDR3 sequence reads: CASSWDRATDTQYF. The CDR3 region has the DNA TGTGCCAGCAGCTGGGACAGGGCCACAGATACGCAGTATTTT.

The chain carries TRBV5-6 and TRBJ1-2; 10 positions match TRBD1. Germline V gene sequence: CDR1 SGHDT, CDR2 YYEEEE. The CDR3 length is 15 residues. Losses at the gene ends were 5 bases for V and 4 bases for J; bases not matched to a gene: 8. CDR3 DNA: TGTGCCAGCAGTTTCCGGGACAGGGGATTCTATGGCTACACCTTC. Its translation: CASSFRDRGFYGYTF. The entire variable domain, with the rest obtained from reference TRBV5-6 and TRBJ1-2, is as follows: DAGVTQSPTHLIKTRGQQVTLRCSPKSGHDTVSWYQQALGQGPQFIFQYYEEEERQRGNFPDRFSGHQFPNYSSELNVNALLLGDSALYLCASSFRDRGFYGYTFGSGTRLTVV.

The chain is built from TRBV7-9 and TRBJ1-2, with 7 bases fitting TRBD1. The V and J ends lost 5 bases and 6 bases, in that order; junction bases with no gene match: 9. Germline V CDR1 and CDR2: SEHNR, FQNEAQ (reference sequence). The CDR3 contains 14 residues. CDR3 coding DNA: TGTGCCAGCAGCCGCGAGGCAGGGGGGGATGGCTACACCTTC. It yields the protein CASSREAGGDGYTF.

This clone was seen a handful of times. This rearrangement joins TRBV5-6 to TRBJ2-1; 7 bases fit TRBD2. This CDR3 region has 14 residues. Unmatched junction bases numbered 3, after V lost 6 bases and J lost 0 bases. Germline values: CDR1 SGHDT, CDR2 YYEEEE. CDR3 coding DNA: TGTGCCAGCATACCGGGAGGCTCCTACAATGAGCAGTTCTTC. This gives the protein CASIPGGSYNEQFF. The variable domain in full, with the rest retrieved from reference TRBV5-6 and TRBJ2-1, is DAGVTQSPTHLIKTRGQQVTLRCSPKSGHDTVSWYQQALGQGPQFIFQYYEEEERQRGNFPDRFSGHQFPNYSSELNVNALLLGDSALYLCASIPGGSYNEQFFGPGTRLTVL.

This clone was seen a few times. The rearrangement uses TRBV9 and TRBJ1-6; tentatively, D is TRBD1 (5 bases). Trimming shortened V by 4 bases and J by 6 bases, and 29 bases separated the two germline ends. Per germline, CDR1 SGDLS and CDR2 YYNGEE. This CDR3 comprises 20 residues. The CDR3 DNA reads TGTGCCAGCAGCCTCCGGGACTACCGGGGCGTAGGAGCAATTAATTCACCCCTCCACTTT. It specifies CASSLRDYRGVGAINSPLHF. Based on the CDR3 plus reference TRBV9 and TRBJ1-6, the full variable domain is DSGVTQTPKHLITATGQRVTLRCSPRSGDLSVYWYQQSLDQGLQFLIQYYNGEERAKGNILERFSAQQFPDLHSELNLSSLELGDSALYFCASSLRDYRGVGAINSPLHFGNGTRLTVT.

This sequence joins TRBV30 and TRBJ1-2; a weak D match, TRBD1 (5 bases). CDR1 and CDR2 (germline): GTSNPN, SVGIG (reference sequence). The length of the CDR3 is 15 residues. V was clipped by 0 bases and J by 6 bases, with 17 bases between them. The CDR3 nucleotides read TGTGCCTGGAGTGTTTTGTCTCGGGGGGAGGATGGCTACACCTTC. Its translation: CAWSVLSRGEDGYTF.

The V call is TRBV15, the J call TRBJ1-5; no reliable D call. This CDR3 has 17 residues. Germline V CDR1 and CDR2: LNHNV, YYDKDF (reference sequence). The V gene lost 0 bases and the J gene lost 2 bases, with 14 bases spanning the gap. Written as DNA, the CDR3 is TGTGCCACCAGCAGAGATCTTAACCTCGGAGGCAATCAGCCCCAGCATTTT. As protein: CATSRDLNLGGNQPQHF.